This T cell receptor beta chain derives from a study of T cells after yellow fever vaccination. TCRdb reanalysed the 5' RACE reads using MiXCR and keeps one entry per CDR3 protein. This repertoire shows more than 200,000 distinct CDR3 sequences, more than 3.5% found once; its top ten account for around 19%. The CDR3 totals 18 residues. Deletions cut 1 base from V and 0 bases from J, with 13 bases between. In germline, CDR1 is LGHNA, CDR2 YSLEER. The table lists this clonotype with many counts. This TCR was recovered from a man aged 18-30 years who received the YFV17D yellow fever vaccine. The chain combines TRBV4-3 with TRBJ2-6; the D gene is possibly TRBD1 (5 bases). The sequencing here drew on PBMCs, taken 15 days after the yellow fever booster vaccination. CDR3 protein: CASSQAQTGTSGANVLTF. The CDR3 DNA follows: TGCGCCAGCAGCCAAGCCCAAACAGGAACCTCTGGGGCCAACGTCCTGACTTTC.